This T cell receptor beta chain was profiled in a study of beta chain features in type 1 diabetes. Looking at the study overall: Sorted cell examination encompassed approximately 98,000,000 cells across all samples. General observations from the study: For Type 1 diabetes patients, all four CD4+ subsets carried TCRB CDR3s that were moderately but significantly shorter. Type 1 diabetes patients had VDJ junctions that carried fewer insertions and more deletions.

About this clone: Antigen unknown.

V was clipped by 4 bases and J by 4 bases; unmatched bases: 10. Germline V lookup: CDR1 SGDLS, CDR2 YYNGEE. This CDR3 comprises 16 residues. Since all of the isolated RNA was reverse transcribed, expressed TCRB transcripts were what got sequenced. Some clones are missing from TCRdb's copy, which holds only in-frame ones; the method was immunoSEQ multiplex PCR. Of 300,000 to 400,000 clones detected, roughly 9.6% appear once; the ten largest clones hold approximately 0.016%. The TCR comes from a woman in her twenties or thirties in good health. The sample consisted of naive CD4+ T cells from blood. This chain joins TRBV9 and TRBJ2-1; 8 nucleotides match TRBD2. The CDR3 DNA is TGTGCCAGCAGCCCCCAAAGCGGGAGAAATTACAATGAGCAGTTCTTC. As protein: CASSPQSGRNYNEQFF.